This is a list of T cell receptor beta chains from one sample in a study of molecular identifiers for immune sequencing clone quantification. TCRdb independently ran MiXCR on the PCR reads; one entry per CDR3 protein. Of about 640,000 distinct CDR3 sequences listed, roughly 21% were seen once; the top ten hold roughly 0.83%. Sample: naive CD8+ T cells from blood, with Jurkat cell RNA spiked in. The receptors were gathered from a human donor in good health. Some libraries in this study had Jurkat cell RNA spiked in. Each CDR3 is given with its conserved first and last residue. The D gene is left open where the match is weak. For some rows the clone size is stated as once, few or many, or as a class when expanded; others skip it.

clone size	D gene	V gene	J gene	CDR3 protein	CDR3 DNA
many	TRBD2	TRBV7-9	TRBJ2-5	CASSFYPGGQETQYF	TGTGCCAGCAGCTTCTATCCGGGGGGCCAAGAGACCCAGTACTTC
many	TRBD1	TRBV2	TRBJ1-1	CASTERGTGERAFF	TGTGCCAGCACCGAAAGGGGGACAGGGGAGAGAGCTTTCTTT
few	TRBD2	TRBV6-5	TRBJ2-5	CASSVGTSGGLQETQYF	TGTGCCAGCAGTGTTGGGACTAGCGGGGGGCTACAAGAGACCCAGTACTTC
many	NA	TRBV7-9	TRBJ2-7	CASSLDPYEQYF	TGTGCCAGCAGCCTGGACCCCTACGAGCAGTACTTC
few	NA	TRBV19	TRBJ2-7	CASSAAVKSYEQYF	TGTGCCAGTAGTGCGGCAGTTAAGAGCTACGAGCAGTACTTC
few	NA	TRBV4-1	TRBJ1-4	CASSQESARGEKLFF	TGCGCCAGCAGCCAAGAGTCGGCCAGGGGTGAAAAACTGTTTTTT
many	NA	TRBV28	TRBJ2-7	CASSFGLYSYEQYF	TGTGCCAGCAGTTTCGGACTGTACTCCTACGAGCAGTACTTC
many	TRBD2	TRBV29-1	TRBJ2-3	CSVLGLAGDVGLTDTQYF	TGCAGCGTCCTGGGACTAGCGGGAGATGTGGGCCTCACAGATACGCAGTATTTT
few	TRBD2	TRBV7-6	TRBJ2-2	CANSGRLAGEDGELFF	TGTGCCAACAGCGGGAGACTAGCGGGAGAGGACGGGGAGCTGTTTTTT
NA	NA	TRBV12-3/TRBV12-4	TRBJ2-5	CASSEVLRGETQYF	TGTGCCAGCAGTGAGGTCCTCCGAGGGGAGACCCAGTACTTC
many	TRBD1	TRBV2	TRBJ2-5	CASSGWTGQETQYF	TGTGCCAGCAGTGGATGGACAGGTCAAGAGACCCAGTACTTC
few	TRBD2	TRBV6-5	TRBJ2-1	CASSYSASGVNEQFF	TGTGCCAGCAGTTACTCGGCTAGCGGGGTAAATGAGCAGTTCTTC
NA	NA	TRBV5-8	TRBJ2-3	CASSLDISTDTQYF	TGTGCCAGCAGCTTGGATATTAGCACAGATACGCAGTATTTT
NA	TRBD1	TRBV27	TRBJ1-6	CASSGREAGGLVVSPLHF	TGTGCCAGCAGTGGTCGGGAGGCAGGGGGCCTTGTCGTTTCACCCCTCCACTTT
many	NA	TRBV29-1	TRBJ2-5	CSVDPSQETQYF	TGCAGCGTTGATCCCAGTCAAGAGACCCAGTACTTC
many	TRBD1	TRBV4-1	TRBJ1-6	CASSPTDRGNSPLHF	TGCGCCAGCAGCCCGACGGACAGGGGTAATTCACCCCTCCACTTT
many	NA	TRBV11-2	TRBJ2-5	CASSLDLPLYHLTQYF	TGTGCCAGCAGCTTAGACCTCCCCCTGTACCATCTGACCCAGTACTTC
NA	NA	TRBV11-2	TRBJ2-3	CASSYQRTEGIGTDTQYF	TGTGCCAGCAGCTATCAACGGACAGAGGGGATCGGTACAGATACGCAGTATTTT
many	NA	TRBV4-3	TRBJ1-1	CASSPGSVSGTEAFF	TGCGCCAGCAGCCCAGGTTCGGTCAGTGGCACTGAAGCTTTCTTT
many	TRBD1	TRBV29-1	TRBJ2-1	CSVEGTGVNEQFF	TGCAGCGTTGAAGGGACAGGGGTAAATGAGCAGTTCTTC
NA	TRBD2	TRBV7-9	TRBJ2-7	CASSQTSFYEQYF	TGTGCCAGCAGCCAGACTAGCTTCTACGAGCAGTACTTC
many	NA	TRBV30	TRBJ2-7	CAWSDSSSYEQYF	TGTGCCTGGAGTGATAGCAGCTCCTACGAGCAGTACTTC
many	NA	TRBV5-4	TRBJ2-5	CASSFSLGTRGGRAETQYF	TGTGCCAGCAGCTTTTCACTTGGAACGAGAGGGGGTAGGGCGGAGACCCAGTACTTC
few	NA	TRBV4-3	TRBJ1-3	CASSQDGQISGNTIYF	TGCGCCAGCAGCCAAGACGGGCAGATCTCTGGAAACACCATATATTTT
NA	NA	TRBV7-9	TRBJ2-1	CASSDNRMNNEQFF	TGTGCCAGCAGCGACAACCGCATGAACAATGAGCAGTTCTTC
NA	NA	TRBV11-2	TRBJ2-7	CASGPGNYEQYF	TGTGCCAGCGGGCCAGGGAATTACGAGCAGTACTTC
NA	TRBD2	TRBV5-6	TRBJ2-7	CASSLVGRAHGQYF	TGTGCCAGCAGCTTGGTCGGGAGGGCCCACGGGCAGTACTTC
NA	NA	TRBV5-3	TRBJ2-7	CASSLKDPAVGEQYF	TGTGCCAGCAGCTTAAAAGATCCCGCCGTCGGTGAGCAGTACTTC
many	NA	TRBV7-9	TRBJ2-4	CASSLAPGNIQYF	TGTGCCAGCAGCTTAGCACCAGGGAACATTCAGTACTTC
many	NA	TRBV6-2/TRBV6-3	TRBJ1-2	CASRTTGPYGYTF	TGTGCCAGCAGAACAACAGGGCCCTATGGCTACACCTTC
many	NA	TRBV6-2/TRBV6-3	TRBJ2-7	CASSDAGRTHYEQYF	TGTGCCAGCAGTGACGCCGGGCGGACCCACTACGAGCAGTACTTC
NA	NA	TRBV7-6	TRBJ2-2	CASSPSSRYTGELSF	TGTGCCAGCAGTCCCTCCAGTCGATACACCGGGGAGCTGTCTTTT
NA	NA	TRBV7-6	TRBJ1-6	CASSLGGPYNSPLHF	TGTGCCAGCAGCTTGGGGGGGCCCTATAATTCACCCCTCCACTTT
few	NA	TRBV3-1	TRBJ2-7	CASSQGTDAYEQYF	TGTGCCAGCAGCCAAGGGACGGATGCCTACGAGCAGTACTTC
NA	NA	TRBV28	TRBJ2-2	CASSYYLHGTGELFF	TGTGCCAGCAGTTACTACTTACACGGTACCGGGGAGCTGTTTTTT
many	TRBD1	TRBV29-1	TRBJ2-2	CSAILQGKNTGELFF	TGCAGCGCTATTTTACAGGGGAAGAACACCGGGGAGCTGTTTTTT
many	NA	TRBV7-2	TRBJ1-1	CASSLQGGNTEAFF	TGTGCCAGCAGCTTACAAGGAGGGAACACTGAAGCTTTCTTT
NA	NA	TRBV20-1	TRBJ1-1	CSARDLGVEAFF	TGCAGTGCTAGAGATTTGGGAGTTGAAGCTTTCTTT
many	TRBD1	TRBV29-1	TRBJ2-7	CSVGTGGWNEQYF	TGCAGCGTTGGCACAGGGGGCTGGAACGAGCAGTACTTC
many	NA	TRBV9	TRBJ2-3	CASSEEGLSTDTQYF	TGTGCCAGCAGCGAGGAGGGCCTGAGCACAGATACGCAGTATTTT
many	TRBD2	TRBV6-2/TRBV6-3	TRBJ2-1	CASSFPPGLAAEQFF	TGTGCCAGCAGTTTCCCTCCGGGACTAGCGGCTGAGCAGTTCTTC
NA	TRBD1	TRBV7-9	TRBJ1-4	CASSSTTGGAEEKLFF	TGTGCCAGCAGCTCGACGACAGGGGGCGCGGAGGAAAAACTGTTTTTT
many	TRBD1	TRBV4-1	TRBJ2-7	CASSRTNPGQGASEQYF	TGCGCCAGCAGCCGCACCAATCCGGGACAGGGGGCTAGCGAGCAGTACTTC
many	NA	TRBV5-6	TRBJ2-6	CASSGRQVYPSGANVLTF	TGTGCCAGCAGCGGAAGACAGGTCTACCCCTCTGGGGCCAACGTCCTGACTTTC
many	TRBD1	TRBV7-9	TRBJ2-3	CASSSRGSPDTQYF	TGTGCCAGCAGCTCCAGGGGGTCGCCAGATACGCAGTATTTT
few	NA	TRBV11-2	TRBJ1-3	CATTTTAGNTIYF	TGTGCCACCACCACCACCGCTGGAAACACCATATATTTT
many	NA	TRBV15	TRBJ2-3	CATSRGTGDTQYF	TGTGCCACCAGCAGAGGTACCGGAGATACGCAGTATTTT
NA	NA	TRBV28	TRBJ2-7	CASTRHPPSYEQYF	TGTGCCAGCACCCGTCACCCCCCCTCCTACGAGCAGTACTTC
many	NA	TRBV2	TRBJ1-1	CASSDSGKEAFF	TGTGCCAGCAGTGATTCAGGAAAGGAAGCTTTCTTT
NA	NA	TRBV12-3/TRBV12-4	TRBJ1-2	CASSFVPNYGYTF	TGTGCCAGCAGTTTCGTCCCGAACTATGGCTACACCTTC
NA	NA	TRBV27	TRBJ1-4	CASSFQFRDNEKLFF	TGTGCCAGCAGTTTCCAATTTAGGGATAATGAAAAACTGTTTTTT
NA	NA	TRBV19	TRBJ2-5	CAGSSPDEETQYF	TGTGCCGGTAGTAGTCCAGATGAAGAGACCCAGTACTTC
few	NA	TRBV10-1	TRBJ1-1	CASSQGPGSEAFF	TGCGCCAGCAGTCAGGGACCGGGCTCTGAAGCTTTCTTT
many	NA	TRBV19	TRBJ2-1	CASTSADLYNEQFF	TGTGCCAGTACGTCAGCGGACCTATACAATGAGCAGTTCTTC
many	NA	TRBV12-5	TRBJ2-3	CARRKADTQYF	TGTGCTAGAAGGAAGGCAGATACGCAGTATTTT
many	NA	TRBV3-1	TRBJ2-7	CASSALGHEQYF	TGTGCCAGCAGCGCCCTGGGGCACGAGCAGTACTTC
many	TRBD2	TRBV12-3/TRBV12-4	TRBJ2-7	CASSSLRPDLAGSSYEQYF	TGTGCCAGCAGTTCCTTACGACCGGATTTAGCGGGGAGCTCCTACGAGCAGTACTTC
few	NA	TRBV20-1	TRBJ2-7	CSARGLGDPSYEQYF	TGCAGTGCTAGAGGTCTGGGGGACCCCTCCTACGAGCAGTACTTC
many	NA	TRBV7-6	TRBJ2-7	CASSLGGAGTHEQYF	TGTGCCAGCAGCCTTGGAGGGGCGGGGACCCACGAGCAGTACTTC